This TCR beta chain was sequenced during a study of response to subunit inactivated influenza vaccine. Study-wide results and limits: The authors suggested that every seasonal influenza vaccination recruits few new T cells.

The germline V gene encodes CDR1 SGHRS and CDR2 YFSETQ. V shed 1 base and J shed 5 bases, with 12 bases lying between them. The CDR3 consists of 15 residues. To note about this clonotype: Its antigen remains unknown.

MiXCR, run by TCRdb on the RT-PCR reads, gives a single entry per CDR3 protein. The repertoire consists of approximately 520,000 distinct CDR3 sequences, with about 25% occurring once and the leading ten covering 1.9%. The origin of this receptor is a man in his forties or fifties who received an inactivated influenza vaccine. The specimen was CD4+ T cells sorted from PBMCs, collected roughly 5 days after vaccination. This sequence joins TRBV5-1 and TRBJ2-2, with a weak D call TRBD2 (6 bases). The CDR3 spells CASSLNAGKTGELFF. CDR3 nucleotide sequence: TGCGCCAGCAGCTTGAATGCGGGAAAAACCGGGGAGCTGTTTTTT.